This T cell receptor beta chain was captured by sequencing in a study of T cell changes during pregnancy in multiple sclerosis. The V segment lost 1 base and the J segment 2 bases; nucleotides outside the gene matches: 6. Germline CDR1 and CDR2: SGHTA and FQGNSA. The CDR3 has 17 residues. Measured with immunoSEQ multiplex PCR; TCRdb has only the in-frame clones, and not every one. The sample gives around 40,000 clones, just over 90% of which show up once; around 0.47% is in the top ten. This TCR came from a female donor in good health, enrolled as a control in a pregnancy study. The input for sequencing was CD4+ T cells from peripheral blood mononuclear cells, taken in the first trimester of pregnancy. V usage is TRBV7-2 and J usage is TRBJ1-3; 9 bases fit TRBD1. The CDR3 DNA reads TGTGCCAGCAGCTTAGGGGGACAGGGACTCACTGGAAACACCATATATTTT. Its protein product is CASSLGGQGLTGNTIYF.